This record covers a single TCR beta chain. Its cognate antigen is unknown. To make TCR beta libraries, researchers used iRepertoire HTBI primers and Arm-PCR of CDR3 regions. Via MiXCR, TCRdb re-called the multiplex PCR reads, giving one row per CDR3 protein. The table includes a few hundred thousand distinct CDR3 sequences, about a quarter detected once. The time point was: persistent/refractory GD, antithyroid drugs over 5 years with positive TRAb. Following extraction of RNA from PBMCs, that RNA was used to make the TCR library. These data are taken from a study of regulatory T cells in long-lasting Graves disease. General study points: TCR diversity was lower in persistent Graves' patients (versus newly diagnosed ones).

Germline V CDR1 and CDR2: MNHEY, SMNVEV (reference sequence). This CDR3 contains 10 residues. Trimming took 7 bases from V and 3 from J, leaving 4 bases between them. This specimen was peripheral blood mononuclear cells (PBMCs), taken when the disease was refractory, from a patient treated with antithyroid drugs. This TCR was recovered from a female donor with Graves disease. The chain carries TRBV27 and TRBJ2-7; no definite D call. This CDR3 reads CASTLYEQYF. CDR3 DNA sequence: TGTGCCAGCACTCTCTACGAGCAGTACTTC.